This TCR beta chain was observed in a study of blood T cell repertoires in COVID-19. Study information: The study drew acute and convalescent COVID-19 samples from the United States, Italy and Spain.

The trim removed 4 bases at V and 4 bases at J, leaving 2 bases unmatched. Germline loops: CDR1 MDHEN, CDR2 SYDVKM. The CDR3 is made up of 13 amino acids. Authors' data handling: Amplification with reference gene primers provided the estimates of nucleated cell counts. The protocol was immunoSEQ multiplex PCR, while the TCRdb copy is restricted to in-frame clones and leaves out a portion. V, J and clone size are taken as reported in that table, and D and trimming were inferred from the DNA itself. This table has approximately 200,000 clones, roughly 88% appearing once. The clonotype was recovered from a human donor with active or convalescent COVID-19. The donor label of this sample is uncertain. The sequencing input was peripheral blood. The chain couples TRBV28 to TRBJ1-2, with 8 bases fitting TRBD1. In DNA, the CDR3 is TGTGCCAGCAGTTGGGGACAGGTCTATGGCTACACCTTC. Encoded protein: CASSWGQVYGYTF.